This T cell receptor beta chain appears in the sequencing data of a study of early T cells in non-severe SARS-CoV-2 infection. Overall study: Sequenced bulk RNA came from whole blood that was unsorted, and chains were unpaired.

This clonotype was found a few times. Its cognate antigen is unknown. The protocol attached unique molecular identifiers to individual cDNA molecules. One entry per CDR3 protein, called by TCRdb with MiXCR from the 5' RACE reads. The sample carries under 70,000 distinct CDR3 sequences, more than 9% recorded once. General observations from the study: Private and CD4 specificities were missed by VDJdb matching, which favored anti-spike CD8 responses.

The ends were cut back, 1 base at V and 4 bases at J, with 10 bases in the middle. Germline values: CDR1 SGHTA, CDR2 FQGNSA. CDR3 length: 14 amino acids. Sequencing input: whole blood. This receptor was obtained from an adult who was a healthcare worker with PCR-confirmed SARS-CoV-2 infection or an uninfected control (not recorded which). The rearrangement uses TRBV7-2 and TRBJ2-5; perhaps TRBD2 as D (5 bases). The CDR3 here is CASSLGPRGETQYF. In DNA, the CDR3 is TGTGCCAGCAGCTTAGGCCCCCGGGGAGAGACCCAGTACTTC.